The rows below give T cell receptor beta chains drawn from one sample of a study of T cell responses to AZD1222 COVID-19 vaccine. The table came from immunoSEQ multiplex PCR; TCRdb's copy has only in-frame clones and leaves some out. Recorded for this sample: under 150,000 clones. Specimen: peripheral blood. Source of these receptors: an adult in good health. The CDR3 runs from the conserved cysteine through the conserved F or W. Each record gives: CDR3 DNA, CDR3 protein, D gene, CDR3 length, V gene, J gene. The D gene is left open where the match is weak.

CDR3 DNA: TGCGCCAGCAGCCAAGTAATGTCGGCCAAAGGGCAGTACTTC
CDR3 protein: CASSQVMSAKGQYF
D gene: -
CDR3 length: 14
V gene: TRBV4-1
J gene: TRBJ2-7

CDR3 DNA: TGTGCCAGCAGATCCGACGGGACGAACTATGGCTACACCTTC
CDR3 protein: CASRSDGTNYGYTF
D gene: -
CDR3 length: 14
V gene: TRBV27
J gene: TRBJ1-2

CDR3 DNA: TGTGCCAGCAGTGAATGGGGAATTACTAATGAAAAACTGTTTTTT
CDR3 protein: CASSEWGITNEKLFF
D gene: -
CDR3 length: 15
V gene: TRBV2
J gene: TRBJ1-4

CDR3 DNA: TGCGCCAGCAGCTGGACAGGGGGCTCGAACACTGAAGCTTTCTTT
CDR3 protein: CASSWTGGSNTEAFF
D gene: TRBD1
CDR3 length: 15
V gene: TRBV5-1
J gene: TRBJ1-1

CDR3 DNA: TGTGCCAGTAGTATTTCAGGGGCAAATTCACCCCTCCACTTT
CDR3 protein: CASSISGANSPLHF
D gene: -
CDR3 length: 14
V gene: TRBV19
J gene: TRBJ1-6

CDR3 DNA: TGTGCCACCAGCAACGATGGCACCGGGGAGCTGTTTTTT
CDR3 protein: CATSNDGTGELFF
D gene: -
CDR3 length: 13
V gene: TRBV15
J gene: TRBJ2-2

CDR3 DNA: TGTGCCAGCAGCCCAATGGGGGGCGCGAACACCGGGGAGCTGTTTTTT
CDR3 protein: CASSPMGGANTGELFF
D gene: -
CDR3 length: 16
V gene: TRBV7-3
J gene: TRBJ2-2

CDR3 DNA: TGTGCCAGTAGTAGGAGGGATTTTGGCAATCAGCCCCAGCATTTT
CDR3 protein: CASSRRDFGNQPQHF
D gene: -
CDR3 length: 15
V gene: TRBV19
J gene: TRBJ1-5

CDR3 DNA: TGTGCCAGCAGCATCTCATCCCTCGAGCAGTACTTC
CDR3 protein: CASSISSLEQYF
D gene: -
CDR3 length: 12
V gene: TRBV6-5
J gene: TRBJ2-7

CDR3 DNA: TGTGCCACCAGCGGACGACAGGGGATCACTGAAGCTTTCTTT
CDR3 protein: CATSGRQGITEAFF
D gene: TRBD1
CDR3 length: 14
V gene: TRBV15
J gene: TRBJ1-1

CDR3 DNA: TGTGCCAGCAGCTTCGGCCGGACAGGGGGCAGCAATCAGCCCCAGCATTTT
CDR3 protein: CASSFGRTGGSNQPQHF
D gene: TRBD1
CDR3 length: 17
V gene: TRBV7-7
J gene: TRBJ1-5

CDR3 DNA: TGTGCCGTCTCGAGGGTAGGGCCCCGTCAAGGTACGCAGTATTTT
CDR3 protein: CAVSRVGPRQGTQYF
D gene: -
CDR3 length: 15
V gene: TRBV6-5
J gene: TRBJ2-3

CDR3 DNA: TGTGCCACCAGTGATGAAGGGACAGGCAATCCCAATCAGCCCCAGCATTTT
CDR3 protein: CATSDEGTGNPNQPQHF
D gene: TRBD1
CDR3 length: 17
V gene: TRBV24-1
J gene: TRBJ1-5

CDR3 DNA: TGTGCCAGTCGTGTCTCCGGGGCCAACGTCCTGACTTTC
CDR3 protein: CASRVSGANVLTF
D gene: -
CDR3 length: 13
V gene: TRBV19
J gene: TRBJ2-6

CDR3 DNA: TGTGCCAGCAGCTTACCAACTAGCGGGGGGGCCAGTTCCTACAATGAGCAGTTCTTC
CDR3 protein: CASSLPTSGGASSYNEQFF
D gene: TRBD2
CDR3 length: 19
V gene: TRBV6-2/TRBV6-3
J gene: TRBJ2-1

CDR3 DNA: TGTGCCAGCAGCCATGAGACTAGCGGGGAAAGCCTTCAAGAGACCCAGTACTTC
CDR3 protein: CASSHETSGESLQETQYF
D gene: TRBD2
CDR3 length: 18
V gene: TRBV3-1/TRBV3-2
J gene: TRBJ2-5

CDR3 DNA: TGTGCCAGCAGCTCCACTAGCGGGGGGACCTACGAGCAGTACTTC
CDR3 protein: CASSSTSGGTYEQYF
D gene: TRBD2
CDR3 length: 15
V gene: TRBV5-6
J gene: TRBJ2-7

CDR3 DNA: TGCAGCGTCCGACAGGGGCCCCTAACCGGGGAGCTGTTTTTT
CDR3 protein: CSVRQGPLTGELFF
D gene: TRBD1
CDR3 length: 14
V gene: TRBV29-1
J gene: TRBJ2-2

CDR3 DNA: TGTGCCAGCAGCAAAGCGCGGACAACTAAAGAAGCTTTCTTT
CDR3 protein: CASSKARTTKEAFF
D gene: -
CDR3 length: 14
V gene: TRBV21-1
J gene: TRBJ1-1

CDR3 DNA: TGTGCCAGCAGCGTAGGGGACAGCTACGAGCAGTACTTC
CDR3 protein: CASSVGDSYEQYF
D gene: TRBD1
CDR3 length: 13
V gene: TRBV9
J gene: TRBJ2-7

CDR3 DNA: TGTGCCAGCTATGCTGACGGACGTAACTATGGCTACACCTTC
CDR3 protein: CASYADGRNYGYTF
D gene: -
CDR3 length: 14
V gene: TRBV6-5
J gene: TRBJ1-2

CDR3 DNA: TGCGCCAGCAGCTTGAGTCATGGTACCGCCCCAGGAGAGACCCAGTACTTC
CDR3 protein: CASSLSHGTAPGETQYF
D gene: -
CDR3 length: 17
V gene: TRBV5-1
J gene: TRBJ2-5

CDR3 DNA: TGTGCCAGCAGTTTGCACAGGGAGACCGGGGAGCTGTTTTTT
CDR3 protein: CASSLHRETGELFF
D gene: -
CDR3 length: 14
V gene: TRBV28
J gene: TRBJ2-2

CDR3 DNA: TGTGCCAGCAGCGAAACCGGGACAGCAATCGAAAAACTGTTTTTT
CDR3 protein: CASSETGTAIEKLFF
D gene: TRBD1
CDR3 length: 15
V gene: TRBV9
J gene: TRBJ1-4

CDR3 DNA: TGTGCCAGTAGTCCGACCCGACGGAGTTTCAACTCTGGAAACACCATATATTTT
CDR3 protein: CASSPTRRSFNSGNTIYF
D gene: -
CDR3 length: 18
V gene: TRBV19
J gene: TRBJ1-3

CDR3 DNA: TGTGCCTGGAGCGCAGCTTACGGAGGACTAGCGATGTACGAGCAGTACTTC
CDR3 protein: CAWSAAYGGLAMYEQYF
D gene: TRBD2
CDR3 length: 17
V gene: TRBV30
J gene: TRBJ2-7

CDR3 DNA: TGCGCCAGCAGCCAAGAGGAACGGGGGCGCGGCTATGGCTACACCTTC
CDR3 protein: CASSQEERGRGYGYTF
D gene: -
CDR3 length: 16
V gene: TRBV4-1
J gene: TRBJ1-2

CDR3 DNA: TGTGCCAGCAGCCACAGCCGGGGAAGAAGCTCCTACAATGAGCAGTTCTTC
CDR3 protein: CASSHSRGRSSYNEQFF
D gene: -
CDR3 length: 17
V gene: TRBV3-1/TRBV3-2
J gene: TRBJ2-1

CDR3 DNA: TGCGCCAGCAGCAAACAGGGCCGAGGGGAGACCCAGTACTTC
CDR3 protein: CASSKQGRGETQYF
D gene: -
CDR3 length: 14
V gene: TRBV5-1
J gene: TRBJ2-5

CDR3 DNA: TGCAGCGTGGGTCTAGCGAACCAAGAGACCCAGTACTTC
CDR3 protein: CSVGLANQETQYF
D gene: -
CDR3 length: 13
V gene: TRBV29-1
J gene: TRBJ2-5

CDR3 DNA: TGCGCCAGCAGTGGATCCGGGACTCCGAACACTGAAGCTTTCTTT
CDR3 protein: CASSGSGTPNTEAFF
D gene: -
CDR3 length: 15
V gene: TRBV10-1
J gene: TRBJ1-1

CDR3 DNA: TGTGCCAGCAGTCGACAGGGGCCGAACACTGAAGCTTTCTTT
CDR3 protein: CASSRQGPNTEAFF
D gene: TRBD1
CDR3 length: 14
V gene: TRBV7-3
J gene: TRBJ1-1

CDR3 DNA: TGTGCCACCAGCAGAGATGTCGGGCAGGGGAACTATGGCTACACCTTC
CDR3 protein: CATSRDVGQGNYGYTF
D gene: -
CDR3 length: 16
V gene: TRBV15
J gene: TRBJ1-2

CDR3 DNA: TGTGCCACCAGTGATCCCCCGGACAGGGGTGCCAAGTCGTGCAATCAGCCCCAGCATTTT
CDR3 protein: CATSDPPDRGAKSCNQPQHF
D gene: TRBD1
CDR3 length: 20
V gene: TRBV24-1
J gene: TRBJ1-5

CDR3 DNA: TGTGCCAGCAGCAAGGAGCGGGGGGGCTCGTCTGGGGCCAACGTCCTGACTTTC
CDR3 protein: CASSKERGGSSGANVLTF
D gene: -
CDR3 length: 18
V gene: TRBV21-1
J gene: TRBJ2-6

CDR3 DNA: TGCAGTGCTAGCGGGAACTATGGCTACACCTTC
CDR3 protein: CSASGNYGYTF
D gene: -
CDR3 length: 11
V gene: TRBV20-1
J gene: TRBJ1-2

CDR3 DNA: TGTGCCAGCAGCTTAGTTAGCCGGGAGACCCAGTACTTC
CDR3 protein: CASSLVSRETQYF
D gene: -
CDR3 length: 13
V gene: TRBV11-3
J gene: TRBJ2-5

CDR3 DNA: TGTGCCAGCAGGCTGGGGGTCGCTAACTATGGCTACACCTTC
CDR3 protein: CASRLGVANYGYTF
D gene: -
CDR3 length: 14
V gene: TRBV6-5
J gene: TRBJ1-2

CDR3 DNA: TGTGCCAGCAGCGTAGCGGACAGCAATAATTCACCCCTCCACTTT
CDR3 protein: CASSVADSNNSPLHF
D gene: -
CDR3 length: 15
V gene: TRBV9
J gene: TRBJ1-6

CDR3 DNA: TGTGCCAGCAGCCAAGCCGGCAGGGCTAACACTGAAGCTTTCTTT
CDR3 protein: CASSQAGRANTEAFF
D gene: -
CDR3 length: 15
V gene: TRBV3-1/TRBV3-2
J gene: TRBJ1-1

CDR3 DNA: TGTGCCAGCAGCTTAGGGCTAGCGGAGACCCAGTACTTC
CDR3 protein: CASSLGLAETQYF
D gene: -
CDR3 length: 13
V gene: TRBV7-2
J gene: TRBJ2-5

CDR3 DNA: TGTGCCAGCAGCGCCCGGGACCCCACTCCAACCTATAATTCACCCCTCCACTTT
CDR3 protein: CASSARDPTPTYNSPLHF
D gene: -
CDR3 length: 18
V gene: TRBV9
J gene: TRBJ1-6

CDR3 DNA: TGTGCCAGCAGCTCCAGAAAGATTAGCACAGATACGCAGTATTTT
CDR3 protein: CASSSRKISTDTQYF
D gene: -
CDR3 length: 15
V gene: TRBV5-4
J gene: TRBJ2-3

CDR3 DNA: TGTGCCACCAGTGAGACAGGGGTAAACTATGGCTACACCTTC
CDR3 protein: CATSETGVNYGYTF
D gene: TRBD1
CDR3 length: 14
V gene: TRBV24-1
J gene: TRBJ1-2

CDR3 DNA: TGTGCCAGCAGCCACGGGGCCGGCAGTGGCTACACCTTC
CDR3 protein: CASSHGAGSGYTF
D gene: -
CDR3 length: 13
V gene: TRBV7-9
J gene: TRBJ1-2

CDR3 DNA: TGCGCCAGCAGCGCGCAGGGCGCTAACTATGGCTACACCTTC
CDR3 protein: CASSAQGANYGYTF
D gene: -
CDR3 length: 14
V gene: TRBV5-1
J gene: TRBJ1-2